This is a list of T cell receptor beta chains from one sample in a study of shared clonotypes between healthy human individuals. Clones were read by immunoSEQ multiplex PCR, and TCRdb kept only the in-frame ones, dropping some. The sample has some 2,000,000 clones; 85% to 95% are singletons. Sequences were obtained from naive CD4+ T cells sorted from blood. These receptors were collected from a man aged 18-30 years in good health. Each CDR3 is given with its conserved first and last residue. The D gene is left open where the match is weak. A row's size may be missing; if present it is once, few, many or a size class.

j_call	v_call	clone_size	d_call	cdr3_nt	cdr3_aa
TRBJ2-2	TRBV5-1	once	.	TGCGCCAGCAGCTTGGATACGGGTCCCGGGGAGCTGTTTTTT	CASSLDTGPGELFF
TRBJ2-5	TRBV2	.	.	TGTGCCAGCAGTTGGACTCACTCCCAAGAGACCCAGTACTTC	CASSWTHSQETQYF
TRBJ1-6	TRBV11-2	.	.	TGTGCCAGCAGCCTCGCGCGCCTGGGGTACTCCTATAATTCACCCCTCCACTTT	CASSLARLGYSYNSPLHF
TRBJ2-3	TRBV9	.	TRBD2	TGTGCCAGCAGCGTTAGGACTAGCGGCGCGGATACGCAGTATTTT	CASSVRTSGADTQYF
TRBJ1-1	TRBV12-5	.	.	TGTGCTAGTGGTAAGGACGGATTGAACACTGAAGCTTTCTTT	CASGKDGLNTEAFF
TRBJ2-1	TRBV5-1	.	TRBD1	TGCGCCAGCAGCCTGCCGGGACAGGGATACAATGAGCAGTTCTTC	CASSLPGQGYNEQFF
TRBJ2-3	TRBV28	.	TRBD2	TGTGCCAGCAGTCCACTAGCGGGGGGTACAGATACGCAGTATTTT	CASSPLAGGTDTQYF
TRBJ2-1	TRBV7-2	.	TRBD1	TGTGCCAGCAGCTCAAGGACAGGGAGCAATGAGCAGTTCTTC	CASSSRTGSNEQFF
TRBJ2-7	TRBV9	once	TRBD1	TGTGCCAGCAGCGTAGCCGGGACAGGTATAAACGAGCAGTACTTC	CASSVAGTGINEQYF
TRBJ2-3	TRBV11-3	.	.	TGTGCCAGCAGCTTAGGGAAGAGCACAGATACGCAGTATTTT	CASSLGKSTDTQYF
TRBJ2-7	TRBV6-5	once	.	TGTGCCAGCAGTTACGGTCCCTCCTACGAGCAGTACTTC	CASSYGPSYEQYF
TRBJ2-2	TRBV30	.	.	TGTGCCTGGAGTGCGGGAGCAGGGCGGCGGACCGGGGAGCTGTTTTTT	CAWSAGAGRRTGELFF
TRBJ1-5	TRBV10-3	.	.	TGTGCCATCAGCCCCTTCGAAGATCAACCCCAGCATTTT	CAISPFEDQPQHF
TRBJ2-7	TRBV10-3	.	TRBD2	TGTGCCTCGAGGACTAGCGGGAACCCTCTCTACGAGCAGTACTTC	CASRTSGNPLYEQYF
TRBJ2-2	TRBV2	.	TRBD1	TGTGCCAGCAGGAGGGACAGCACCGGGGAGCTGTTTTTT	CASRRDSTGELFF
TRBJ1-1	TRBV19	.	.	TGTGCCAGTAGTCCTGACAAACGCAGAGAGAACACTGAAGCTTTCTTT	CASSPDKRRENTEAFF
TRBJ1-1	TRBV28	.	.	TGTGCCAGCAGTTTAGGCAGGGATCGGGCTGAAGCTTTCTTT	CASSLGRDRAEAFF
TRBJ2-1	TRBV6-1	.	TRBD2	TGTGCCAGCAGTGAAGTAAGCCTAGCGGGAGCCCGGGGGGACAATGAGCAGTTCTTC	CASSEVSLAGARGDNEQFF
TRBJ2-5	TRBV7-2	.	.	TGTGCCAGCAGGCGAGGGACAACTCTGGAGAAAGAGACCCAGTACTTC	CASRRGTTLEKETQYF
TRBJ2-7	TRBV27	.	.	TGTGCCAGCGGCTCGGACCGAACCTACGAGCAGTACTTC	CASGSDRTYEQYF
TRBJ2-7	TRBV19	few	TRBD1	TGTGCCAGTAGTACAGGGGGCCACGAGCAGTACTTC	CASSTGGHEQYF
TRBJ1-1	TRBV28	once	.	TGTGCCAGCAGTTTAGGGGGCAGGGTGGGGAACACTGAAGCTTTCTTT	CASSLGGRVGNTEAFF
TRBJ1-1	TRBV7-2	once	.	TGTGCCAGCAGCTTAGGACGACAGTCAGAAGCTTTCTTT	CASSLGRQSEAFF
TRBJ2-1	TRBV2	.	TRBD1	TGTGCCAGCAGTGTCGTCGGGACAGGGGGCTTTAGCTCCTACAATGAGCAGTTCTTC	CASSVVGTGGFSSYNEQFF
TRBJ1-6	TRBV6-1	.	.	TGTGCCAGCAGCCTACAGAGCTCCTATAATTCACCCCTCCACTTT	CASSLQSSYNSPLHF
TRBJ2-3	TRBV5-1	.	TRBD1	TGCGCCAGCAGCTTGGAGGACAGGGTCACAGATACGCAGTATTTT	CASSLEDRVTDTQYF
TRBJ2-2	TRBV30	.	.	TGTGCCTGGGACCCAGGCGTTAGGTCCGGGGAGCTGTTTTTT	CAWDPGVRSGELFF
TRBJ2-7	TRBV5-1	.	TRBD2	TGCGCCAGCAGCCCCTGGGGACTAGCGCGAGGGACCTACGAGCAGTACTTC	CASSPWGLARGTYEQYF
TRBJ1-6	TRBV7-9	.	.	TGTGCCAGCAGCTTAAGTCGGGATATGTCCTATAATTCACCCCTCCACTTT	CASSLSRDMSYNSPLHF
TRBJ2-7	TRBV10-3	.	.	TGTGCCATCAGTGGCACGGGGGGCATACAGTACTTC	CAISGTGGIQYF
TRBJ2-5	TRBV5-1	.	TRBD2	TGCGCCAGCAGCCGTGGCACGCTAGCGGAAGAGACCCAGTACTTC	CASSRGTLAEETQYF
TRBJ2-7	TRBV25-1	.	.	TGTGCCAGCAGTGAGGGGCTAGTCTACGAGCAGTACTTC	CASSEGLVYEQYF
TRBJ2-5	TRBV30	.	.	TGTGCCTGGACCGGGAAGGGCCAGGAGACCCAGTACTTC	CAWTGKGQETQYF
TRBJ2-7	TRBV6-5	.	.	TGTGCCAGCAGCATTTCACTAATCGAGGCCGAGCAGTACTTC	CASSISLIEAEQYF
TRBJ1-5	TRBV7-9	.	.	TGTGCCAGCAGCCCGGACGGCAATCAGCCCCAGCATTTT	CASSPDGNQPQHF
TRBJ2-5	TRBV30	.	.	TGTGCCTGGAGTGTGGGTAGCGGAAAAGAGACCCAGTACTTC	CAWSVGSGKETQYF
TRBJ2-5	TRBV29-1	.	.	TGCAGCGTTGACAGGGTAAACGTAGAGACCCAGTACTTC	CSVDRVNVETQYF
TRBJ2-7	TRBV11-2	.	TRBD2	TGTGCCAGCAGCTTCACCGCACTAGCGGGAGAGCGGTACGAGCAGTACTTC	CASSFTALAGERYEQYF
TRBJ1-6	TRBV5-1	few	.	TGCGCCAGCAGCTTGGAGGGCGCGGATAGTTCACCCCTCCACTTT	CASSLEGADSSPLHF
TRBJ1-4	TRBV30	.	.	TGTGCCTGGAGGATAAGGGACCACGGACTGTTTTTT	CAWRIRDHGLFF
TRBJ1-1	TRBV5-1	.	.	TGCGCCAGCAGCGCAAATGAGGTAGTGAACACTGAAGCTTTCTTT	CASSANEVVNTEAFF
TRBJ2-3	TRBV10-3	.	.	TGTGCCATCAGTGTATCCGATACGCAGTATTTT	CAISVSDTQYF
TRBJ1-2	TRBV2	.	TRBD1	TGTGCCAGCAGTGAACGGGACAGGGGAAGAGGCTACACCTTC	CASSERDRGRGYTF
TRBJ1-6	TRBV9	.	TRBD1	TGTGCCAGCAGCCAAGGGACAGTTAATTCACCCCTCCACTTT	CASSQGTVNSPLHF
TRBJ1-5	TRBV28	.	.	TGTGCCAGCACCCCGGGCCGTTATCAGCCCCAGCATTTT	CASTPGRYQPQHF